These 21 T cell receptor beta chains originate from one sample sequenced in a study of blood T cells in healthy people across ages. For the second PCR, which ran for roughly 7 to 11 cycles, a sample-barcoded 5' primer and a J-beta primer mix were used. From the 5' RACE reads, TCRdb called clonotypes with MiXCR, one entry per CDR3 protein. The sample includes approximately 1.5 million distinct CDR3 sequences, 35% to 45% of them seen just once. The source material was blood. These receptors all stem from a woman aged 18-29 years in good health.

As concerns this clonotype: It may be a read error: a sequence one base away is much more abundant. V usage is TRBV29-1 and J usage is TRBJ2-5; D uncertain. The CDR3 runs to 11 residues. CDR1 and CDR2 from the germline V gene are SQVTM and ANQGSEA. CDR3 region: CSAQTPYEQHF. The CDR3 nucleotides read TGCAGCGCCCAAACCCCCTACGAGCAGCACTTC.

This clonotype was seen more than once but under ten times. This chain uses TRBV11-2 with TRBJ2-7; 7 bases line up with TRBD2. The CDR3 is 14 residues long. Trimming took 5 bases from V and 2 from J; bases not matched to a gene: 6. Germline loops: CDR1 SGHAT, CDR2 FQNNGV. The CDR3 is CASSREAVTYEQYF. In nucleotides, the CDR3 is TGTGCCAGCAGCCGGGAGGCCGTTACCTACGAGCAGTACTTC.

This clonotype was counted between two and nine times. This chain links TRBV7-2 with TRBJ1-5; no clear D gene. CDR1 is SGHTA, CDR2 FQGNSA, per germline. Between the trimmed V and J ends, which lost 2 bases and 7 bases, there was a span of 6 bases. CDR3 length equals 12 residues. The CDR3: CASSLSRQPQHF. Written as DNA, the CDR3 is TGTGCCAGCAGCTTATCTCGACAGCCCCAGCATTTT.

This clonotype has only one observation. This chain links TRBV20-1 with TRBJ1-2; D possibly corresponds to TRBD1 (6 bases). This CDR3 contains 14 residues. Germline V gives CDR1 DFQATT, CDR2 SNEGSKA (reference sequence). CDR3 bases: TGCAGCCCTTTAGGGGACACAGGGTCCACTGGCTACACCTTC. It specifies CSPLGDTGSTGYTF.

This clonotype was seen ten or more times. The chain has TRBV29-1 and TRBJ1-4; a possible D gene is TRBD1 (6 bases). Trimming removed 6 bases at V and 4 bases at J, with 12 bases between. The length of the CDR3 is 13 residues. CDR1 is SQVTM, CDR2 ANQGSEA, per germline. The CDR3: CSVRGGFNEKLFF. In nucleotides, the CDR3 is TGCAGCGTCCGAGGGGGTTTTAATGAAAAACTGTTTTTT. The whole variable domain, filled in from reference TRBV29-1 and TRBJ1-4, reads SAVISQKPSRDICQRGTSLTIQCQVDSQVTMMFWYRQQPGQSLTLIATANQGSEATYESGFVIDKFPISRPNLTFSTLTVSNMSPEDSSIYLCSVRGGFNEKLFFGSGTQLSVL.

The DNA of the CDR3 is TGTGCCAGCAGCTTAGGGGCCCCGAATGAGCAGTTCTTC. Protein sequence: CASSLGAPNEQFF. The chain recombines TRBV5-6 with TRBJ2-1, with D perhaps TRBD1 (5 bases). The CDR3 has 13 amino acids. Germline V gene sequence: CDR1 SGHDT, CDR2 YYEEEE. The V end was cut by 2 bases, the J end by 7 bases, with 10 bases between. Complete variable domain (other parts from reference TRBV5-6 and TRBJ2-1): DAGVTQSPTHLIKTRGQQVTLRCSPKSGHDTVSWYQQALGQGPQFIFQYYEEEERQRGNFPDRFSGHQFPNYSSELNVNALLLGDSALYLCASSLGAPNEQFFGPGTRLTVL.

The chain has TRBV6-5 and TRBJ1-1; weak D call: TRBD1 (6 bases). The CDR3 totals 16 residues. CDR1 and CDR2 from the germline V gene are MNHEY and SVGAGI. V lost 4 bases to trimming and J lost 4 bases, with 19 bases between them. The CDR3 coding sequence is TGTGCCAGCAGTTCGGGACCCTCACAGGGTGCCACTGAAGCTTTCTTT. Encoded protein: CASSSGPSQGATEAFF.

Only a few counts were recorded for this clonotype. CDR3 sequence reads: CASSTGQGGGYEQYF. CDR3 nucleotide sequence: TGTGCCAGCTCAACCGGACAGGGTGGGGGTTACGAGCAGTACTTC. The rearrangement uses TRBV18 and TRBJ2-7; TRBD1 agrees at 8 bases. J lost 4 bases, V lost 5 bases, and 10 bases had no gene match. This CDR3 spans 15 amino acids. Germline values: CDR1 KGHSH, CDR2 LQKENI.

This clonotype was counted once. Germline is not matched at one junction end, which may reflect a read error. The chain recombines TRBV19 with TRBJ2-5, with D perhaps matching TRBD1 (5 bases). CDR3 length equals 14 residues. The germline CDR1 and CDR2 sequences are LNHDA and SQIVND (reference sequence). The CDR3 nucleotides read TGTGCCGGTAGGAGACAGCAGAACCAAGAGACCCAGTACTTC. This codes for CAGRRQQNQETQYF.

The V call is TRBV7-9, the J call TRBJ2-3; 7 nucleotides agree with TRBD2. The CDR3 length is 15 residues. The V gene end was trimmed by 5 bases and the J gene end by 2 bases; junction bases not matched to a gene: 7. Looked up from germline, CDR1 is SEHNR and CDR2 is FQNEAQ (reference sequence). The CDR3 sequence: CASSLTSPITDTQYF. In DNA, the CDR3 is TGTGCCAGCAGCCTGACTAGCCCTATCACAGATACGCAGTATTTT.

This rearrangement joins TRBV4-1 to TRBJ1-1, with 11 bases identical to TRBD1. The germline V gene encodes CDR1 MGHRA and CDR2 YSYEKL. The junction had 7 bases not matched to a gene; V was cut back by 8 bases and J by 5 bases. The CDR3 contains 14 residues. In DNA form, the CDR3 reads TGCGCCAGCCTTGGACAGGGGGCCTCAACTGAAGCTTTCTTT. Its translation: CASLGQGASTEAFF.

This chain uses TRBV29-1 with TRBJ1-1, with a possible D match to TRBD1 (5 bases). This CDR3 has 12 residues. CDR1 SQVTM and CDR2 ANQGSEA come from the germline V gene. Between the trimmed V and J ends, which lost 7 bases and 8 bases, there was a span of 17 bases. The CDR3 sequence is CSAEDGGPEAFF. CDR3 coding DNA: TGCAGCGCCGAAGACGGGGGACCCGAAGCTTTCTTT.

The chain carries TRBV4-1 and TRBJ2-5; D unclear. Trimming pared 0 bases from V and 4 bases from J, leaving 18 bases between. This CDR3 is 17 amino acids long. From germline, CDR1 is MGHRA and CDR2 YSYEKL. CDR3 loop: CASSQESSMVGGETQYF. The CDR3, as DNA: TGCGCCAGCAGCCAAGAATCCTCAATGGTCGGTGGAGAGACCCAGTACTTC.

As to this clonotype: Mismatch with germline at one junction end may stem from a read error. The J gene is TRBJ2-5, the V gene TRBV5-1, with D unresolved. Germline V gene lookup returns CDR1 SGHRS and CDR2 YFSETQ. The CDR3 covers 12 residues. The CDR3 loop is CASSLDVRTRYF. The CDR3 DNA reads as TGCGCCAGCAGCTTGGACGTACGGACCCGGTACTTC.

CDR3 nucleotide sequence: TGTGCCAGCACCTCCGGGACATCAAGCTCTGGAAACACCATATATTTT. Its protein product is CASTSGTSSSGNTIYF. This chain uses TRBV6-2 or TRBV6-3 with TRBJ1-3, with D perhaps matching TRBD1 (6 bases). Per the germline V gene, CDR1 is MNHEY and CDR2 is SVGEGT. CDR3 size: 16 residues. V gave up 7 bases and J gave up 0 bases, with 16 bases separating them.

This clonotype came up once. This chain joins TRBV6-2 or TRBV6-3 and TRBJ2-2, with 9 bases matching TRBD1. Germline CDR1 and CDR2: MNHEY and SVGEGT. This CDR3 region has 15 residues. Unmatched junction bases numbered 8, after V lost 8 bases and J lost 4 bases. The CDR3 DNA is TGTGCCAGCCAGATCCGGGACAGGGTCACCGGGGAGCTGTTTTTT. Translating it yields CASQIRDRVTGELFF.

This clonotype turned up a few times. The genes are TRBV4-3 and TRBJ1-2, with D possibly being TRBD1 (5 bases). Trimming removed 0 bases from V and 7 bases from J, with 12 bases in between. The CDR3 consists of 14 residues. Germline-derived CDR1 and CDR2 are LGHNA and YSLEER. The CDR3, as DNA: TGCGCCAGCAGCCAAGACGGGGACTTGGGTGGCTACACCTTC. Encoded protein: CASSQDGDLGGYTF.

The chain is built from TRBV14 and TRBJ2-5; 9 bases match TRBD2. The J segment lost 1 base and the V segment lost 3 bases, leaving 9 bases of the junction unmatched. Germline assignment: CDR1 SGHDN and CDR2 FVKESK. CDR3 size: 17 residues. The CDR3 region has the DNA TGTGCCAGCAGCCAGACCCTATGGACTAGCGCCCAAGAGACCCAGTACTTC. Translating it yields CASSQTLWTSAQETQYF.

The rearrangement links TRBV11-2 to TRBJ1-4, with TRBD1 identical over 9 bases. The CDR3 is 14 amino acids. Looked up from germline, CDR1 is SGHAT and CDR2 is FQNNGV. Trimming took 6 bases from V and 8 from J; bases not matched to a gene: 7. The CDR3 region is CASRAGTGKEKLFF. The CDR3 DNA reads TGTGCCAGCAGAGCCGGGACAGGGAAGGAAAAACTGTTTTTT.

Concerning this clonotype itself: This clone may be a read error of a much larger clone one base away. The genes are TRBV6-5 and TRBJ2-1, with 12 bases identical to TRBD1. CDR1 and CDR2 (germline): MNHEY, SVGAGI. This CDR3 comprises 16 residues. DNA of the CDR3: TGTGCCGGCAGTTACACCGGGACAGGGGGCTGGAATGAGCAGTTCTTC. Translated: CAGSYTGTGGWNEQFF.

As to this clonotype: At one boundary the junction diverges from the germline segment, which might be a read error. The V gene is TRBV11-2, the J gene TRBJ2-7; no definite D call. CDR1 SGHAT and CDR2 FQNNGV come from the germline V gene. The CDR3 runs 11 residues. DNA for the CDR3: TGTACCAGCAGCTTATCCCACGAGCAGTACTTC. This translates into CTSSLSHEQYF.